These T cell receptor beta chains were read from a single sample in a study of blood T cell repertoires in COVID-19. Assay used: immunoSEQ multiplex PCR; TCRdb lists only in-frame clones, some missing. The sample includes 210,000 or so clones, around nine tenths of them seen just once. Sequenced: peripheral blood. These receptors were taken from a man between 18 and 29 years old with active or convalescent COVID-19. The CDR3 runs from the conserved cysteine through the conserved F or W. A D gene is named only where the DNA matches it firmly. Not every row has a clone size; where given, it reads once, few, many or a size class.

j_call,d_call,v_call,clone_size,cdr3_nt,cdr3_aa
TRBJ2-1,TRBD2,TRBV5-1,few,TGCGCCAGCAGCGACTCGGGGAGCGGGATTACCTACAATGAGCAGTTCTTC,CASSDSGSGITYNEQFF
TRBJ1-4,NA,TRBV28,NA,TGTGCCAGCAGCCTCCGGGTGGAGGAAAAACTGTTTTTT,CASSLRVEEKLFF
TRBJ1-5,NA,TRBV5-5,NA,TGTGCCAGCAGCTTGGTTGGGAGCGGTCAGCCCCAGCATTTT,CASSLVGSGQPQHF
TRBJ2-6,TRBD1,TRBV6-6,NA,TGTGCCAGCAGCTGGACAGGGTATTTTAATTCGGACTCTGGGGCCAACGTCCTGACTTTC,CASSWTGYFNSDSGANVLTF
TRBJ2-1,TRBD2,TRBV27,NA,TGTGCCAGCAGTCCGCGGGGGTCTAGCGGGAGGGCGAATGAGCAGTTCTTC,CASSPRGSSGRANEQFF
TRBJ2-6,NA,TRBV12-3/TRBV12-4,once,TGTGCCAGCAGCCGCTCTGGGGCCAACGTCCTGACTTTC,CASSRSGANVLTF
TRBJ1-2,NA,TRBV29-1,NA,TGCAGCGTTGAAGAATCGGGCTATGGCTACACCTTC,CSVEESGYGYTF
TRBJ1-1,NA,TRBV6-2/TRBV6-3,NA,TGTGCCAGCAGTTACGGGGACTTAAACACTGAAGCTTTCTTT,CASSYGDLNTEAFF
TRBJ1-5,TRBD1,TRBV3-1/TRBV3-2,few,TGTGCCAGCAGCACAGGGGGTAGCAATCAGCCCCAGCATTTT,CASSTGGSNQPQHF
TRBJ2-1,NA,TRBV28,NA,TGTGCCAGCAGTTTGTTTTGGCAGGACTCCAATGAGCAGTTCTTC,CASSLFWQDSNEQFF
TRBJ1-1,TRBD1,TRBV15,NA,TGTGCCACCAGCAGCCTGAGACAGGGGGCATGGAACACTGAAGCTTTCTTT,CATSSLRQGAWNTEAFF
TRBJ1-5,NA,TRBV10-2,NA,TGCGCCAGCAGTGACGGTGGCAATCAGCCCCAGCATTTT,CASSDGGNQPQHF
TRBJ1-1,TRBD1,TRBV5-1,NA,TGCGCCAGCAGCGCGGGACAGTTGAACACTGAAGCTTTCTTT,CASSAGQLNTEAFF
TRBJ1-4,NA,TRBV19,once,TGTGCCAGTAGGAATCCGGGGACTAATGAAAAACTGTTTTTT,CASRNPGTNEKLFF
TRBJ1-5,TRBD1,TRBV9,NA,TGTGCCAGCAGCGTAGGGGACCTTACTCCGACAGGGCAGCCCCAGCATTTT,CASSVGDLTPTGQPQHF
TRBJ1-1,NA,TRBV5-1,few,TGCGCCAGCAGCTTTCAGGGAACTGAAGCTTTCTTT,CASSFQGTEAFF
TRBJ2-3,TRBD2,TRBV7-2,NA,TGTGCCAGCAGCTCCCTCCCTAGCGGGAGCACAGATACGCAGTATTTT,CASSSLPSGSTDTQYF
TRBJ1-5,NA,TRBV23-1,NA,TGCGCCAGCGGAGATCAGGGGTCGAATAAGGTCGGTCAGCCCCAGCATTTT,CASGDQGSNKVGQPQHF
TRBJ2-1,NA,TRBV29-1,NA,TGCAGCGTTGAAGAAACGGGGATGAGGTCCTACAATGAGCAGTTCTTC,CSVEETGMRSYNEQFF
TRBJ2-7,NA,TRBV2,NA,TGTGCCAGCAGGGAAGAAATCGGCTCCTACGAGCAGTACTTC,CASREEIGSYEQYF
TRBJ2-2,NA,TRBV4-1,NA,TGCGCCAGCAGCCGGGACTTGGCCGGGGAGCTGTTTTTT,CASSRDLAGELFF
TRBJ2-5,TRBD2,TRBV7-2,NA,TGTGCCAGCAGCTTCCCTAGCGGGTTGGGGGAGACCCAGTACTTC,CASSFPSGLGETQYF
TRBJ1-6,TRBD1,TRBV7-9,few,TGTGCCAGCAGCAGGACAGGTTATAATTCACCCCTCCACTTT,CASSRTGYNSPLHF
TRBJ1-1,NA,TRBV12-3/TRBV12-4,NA,TGTGCCAGCAGTTTGTGGACAGACACTGAAGCTTTCTTT,CASSLWTDTEAFF
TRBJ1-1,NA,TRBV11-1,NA,TGTGCCAGCAGCTTAGTTGGCGGGGGGAGAAGCGAAGCTTTCTTT,CASSLVGGGRSEAFF
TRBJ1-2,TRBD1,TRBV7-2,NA,TGTGCCAGCAGCTTAGGGACAGGGGACTCCTTCGGCTACACCTTC,CASSLGTGDSFGYTF
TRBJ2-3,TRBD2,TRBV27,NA,TGTGCCAGCAGTTTAAGGACTAGCGGGACCTCAGATACGCAGTATTTT,CASSLRTSGTSDTQYF
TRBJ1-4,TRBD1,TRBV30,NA,TGTGCCTGGAGTTTACCAACAGGGGCCCATGAAAAACTGTTTTTT,CAWSLPTGAHEKLFF
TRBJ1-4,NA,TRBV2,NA,TGTGCCAGCAGTCACGACAGGCCAACTAATGAAAAACTGTTTTTT,CASSHDRPTNEKLFF
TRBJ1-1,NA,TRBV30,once,TGTGCCTGGATCACAGGGTGGAACACTGAAGCTTTCTTT,CAWITGWNTEAFF
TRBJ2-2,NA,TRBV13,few,TGTGCCAGCAGCTTTCAGATACGAGAGCTGTTTTTT,CASSFQIRELFF
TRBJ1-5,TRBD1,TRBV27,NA,TGTGCCAGCAGAACGACAGGGGCCTACAATCAGCCCCAGCATTTT,CASRTTGAYNQPQHF
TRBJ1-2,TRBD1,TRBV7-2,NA,TGTGCCAGCAGCCCCGGGACAGGGTCCGTCTTACTCAGGGATGGCTACACCTTC,CASSPGTGSVLLRDGYTF
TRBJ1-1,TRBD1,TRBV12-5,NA,TGTGCTAGTGGTTTGGAACGGGGGACAGGGGCGAACACTGAAGCTTTCTTT,CASGLERGTGANTEAFF
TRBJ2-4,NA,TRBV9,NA,TGTGCCAGCAGCGTAGCTACGGGGTTCAAAAACATTCAGTACTTC,CASSVATGFKNIQYF
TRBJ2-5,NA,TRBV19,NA,TGTGCCAGTAGTTTAGGACGGGTACAAGAGACCCAGTACTTC,CASSLGRVQETQYF
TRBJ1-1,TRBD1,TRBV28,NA,TGTGCCAGCAACTACAGGGGGCGGGGTACTGAAGCTTTCTTT,CASNYRGRGTEAFF
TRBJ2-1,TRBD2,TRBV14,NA,TGTGCCAGCAGCCAAGAGGGCGGGAGCCGGCTTCGAAATGAGCAGTTCTTC,CASSQEGGSRLRNEQFF
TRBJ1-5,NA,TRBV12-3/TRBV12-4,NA,TGTGCCAGCAGTCCCCAGGGGCGTCAGCCCCAGCATTTT,CASSPQGRQPQHF
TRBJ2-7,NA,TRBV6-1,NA,TGTGCCAGCAGTGATACCTACCCACTCGCCGAGCAGTACTTC,CASSDTYPLAEQYF
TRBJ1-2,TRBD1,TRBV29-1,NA,TGCAGCGTGGACGGACAGGGTGGCTACACCTTC,CSVDGQGGYTF
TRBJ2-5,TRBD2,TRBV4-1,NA,TGCGCCAGCAGCCAAGTCGGGCTAGCGGGACAAGAGACCCAGTACTTC,CASSQVGLAGQETQYF
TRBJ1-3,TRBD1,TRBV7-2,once,TGTGCCAGCAGCGGAATACAGGGGGCGCAGGCTGGAAACACCATATATTTT,CASSGIQGAQAGNTIYF
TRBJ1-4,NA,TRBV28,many,TGTGCCAGCAGTAACACAGGTTTGGGTGAAAAACTGTTTTTT,CASSNTGLGEKLFF
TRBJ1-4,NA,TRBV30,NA,TGTGCCTGGACTGACAGGAGCGCCTCAACTAATGAAAAACTGTTTTTT,CAWTDRSASTNEKLFF
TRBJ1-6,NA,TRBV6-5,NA,TGTGCCAGCAGTAACCGACAGCCCCATAATTCACCCCTCCACTTT,CASSNRQPHNSPLHF
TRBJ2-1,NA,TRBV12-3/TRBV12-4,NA,TGTGCCAGCAGTTTAGATCGTGAGCAGTTCTTC,CASSLDREQFF
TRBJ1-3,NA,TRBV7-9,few,TGTGCCAGCAGCTTAGCCAGGGCCAACACCATATATTTT,CASSLARANTIYF
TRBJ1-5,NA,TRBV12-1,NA,TGTGCCAGCAGCTTTCTTGACAGGGTCAATCAGCCCCAGCATTTT,CASSFLDRVNQPQHF
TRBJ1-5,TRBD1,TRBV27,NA,TGTGCCACCAGACAGGGTAAGCAGCCCCAGCATTTT,CATRQGKQPQHF
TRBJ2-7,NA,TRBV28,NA,TGTGCCAGCAGTTTATATGCGGTTAAGGCCTACGAGCAGTACTTC,CASSLYAVKAYEQYF
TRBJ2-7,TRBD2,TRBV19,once,TGTGCCAGTAGTACCGGGGGGGGGACCTACGAGCAGTACTTC,CASSTGGGTYEQYF
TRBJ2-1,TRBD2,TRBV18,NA,TGTGCCAGCTCACCACGGACTAGCGGCTCCTACAATGAGCAGTTCTTC,CASSPRTSGSYNEQFF
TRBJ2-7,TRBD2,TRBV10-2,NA,TGCGCCAGCAAGACGGTCGGCGGGAGGTTTTACGAGCAGTACTTC,CASKTVGGRFYEQYF